The 32 T cell receptor beta chains listed next were all sequenced from one sample in a study of shared T cell receptors in the human thymus. The table came from immunoSEQ multiplex PCR; TCRdb's copy has only in-frame clones and leaves some out. This table holds 500,000 to 550,000 clones, 75% to 85% found once. The same data also went into a second study, on human thymus T cells.

Sequencing used thymocytes. The origin of the receptors is a boy younger than two with a congenital heart defect.

The chain uses TRBV9 and TRBJ1-1; maybe TRBD1 (5 bases). Trimming shortened V by 7 bases and J by 3 bases, and 19 bases separated the two germline ends. CDR1 SGDLS and CDR2 YYNGEE come from the germline V gene. CDR3 length: 15 amino acids. CDR3 sequence reads: CASHSPPDTYTEAFF. The CDR3 bases are TGTGCCAGCCACTCCCCTCCGGACACGTACACTGAAGCTTTCTTT.

The V and J genes are TRBV30 and TRBJ1-4; D gene ambiguous. Germline V lookup: CDR1 GTSNPN, CDR2 SVGIG (reference sequence). V lost 0 bases and J lost 8, with 7 bases in between. CDR3 length equals 12 residues. The CDR3 reads CAWSVSLEKLFF. Written as DNA, the CDR3 is TGTGCCTGGAGTGTTTCTTTGGAAAAACTGTTTTTT.

The V call is TRBV13, the J call TRBJ2-1; weak D call: TRBD2 (5 bases). This CDR3 is built from 14 residues. The V end was cut by 1 base, the J end by 8 bases, with 12 bases between. In germline, CDR1 is PRHDT, CDR2 FYEKMQ (reference sequence). In nucleotides, the CDR3 is TGTGCCAGCAGCTTAGTTCGGGGAAATGATGAGCAGTTCTTC. Translated: CASSLVRGNDEQFF.

V is TRBV15 and J is TRBJ2-3; 7 bases fit TRBD1. The CDR3 contains 13 residues. Germline trimming cut 5 bases from V and 3 bases from J; bases unmatched to any gene: 2. CDR1 and CDR2 (germline): LNHNV, YYDKDF (reference sequence). The CDR3 sequence: CATSGQETDTQYF. CDR3 nucleotide sequence: TGTGCCACCAGCGGACAGGAAACAGATACGCAGTATTTT.

Only a few counts were recorded for this clone. The chain is built from TRBV29-1 and TRBJ2-3; possibly TRBD2 for D (6 bases). The CDR3 loop spans 14 amino acids. Trimming pared 7 bases from V and 5 bases from J, leaving 19 bases between. Germline values: CDR1 SQVTM, CDR2 ANQGSEA. The CDR3 coding sequence is TGCAGCGCTCGGAGGGCTTCAGGGCGAGATACGCAGTATTTT. Protein: CSARRASGRDTQYF.

The rearrangement uses TRBV19 and TRBJ2-3; D is possibly TRBD2 (6 bases). Germline values: CDR1 LNHDA, CDR2 SQIVND (reference sequence). Trimming removed 1 base at V and 3 bases at J, with 20 bases between. This CDR3 has 18 residues. As DNA, the CDR3 is TGTGCCAGTAGTATAGCTTCAGAGGCGGGGTCGGTGACAGATACGCAGTATTTT. Residues: CASSIASEAGSVTDTQYF.

J is TRBJ1-1 and V is TRBV29-1; TRBD1 matches at 11 bases. The CDR3 has 15 amino acids. J lost 5 bases, V lost 6 bases, and 11 bases had no gene match. Germline CDR1 is SQVTM and CDR2 is ANQGSEA. This CDR3 is CSVLPGQGEWTEAFF. CDR3 DNA sequence: TGCAGCGTGCTCCCGGGACAGGGGGAATGGACTGAAGCTTTCTTT.

The V call is TRBV11-3, the J call TRBJ2-1, with 12 bases identical to TRBD2. J gave up 9 bases and V 1 base, and 4 bases lay outside the gene matches. Germline CDR1 and CDR2: SGHNT and YENEEA. This CDR3 is 15 amino acids long. CDR3 nucleotides: TGTGCCAGCAGCTTAGCTAGCGGGAGGGCGAGTGAGCAGTTCTTC. Its translation is CASSLASGRASEQFF.

The rearrangement links TRBV11-2 to TRBJ2-5, with D possibly matching TRBD2 (6 bases). Germline V CDR1 and CDR2: SGHAT, FQNNGV. The CDR3 contains 14 residues. Trimming removed 5 bases from V and 5 bases from J, with 15 bases in between. The CDR3 DNA follows: TGTGCCAGCAGCCAGACTAGGCCTGAGGAGACCCAGTACTTC. Translating gives CASSQTRPEETQYF.

This chain's CDR3 is CASSPRETSGKLYEQYF. CDR3 bases: TGTGCCAGCAGCCCCCGAGAGACTAGCGGGAAACTCTACGAGCAGTACTTC. The rearrangement links TRBV5-4 to TRBJ2-7; 11 bases fit TRBD2. With 4 bases clipped from V and 3 bases from J, the junction kept 12 bases outside the gene matches. Germline V lookup: CDR1 SGHNT, CDR2 YYREEE (reference sequence). This CDR3 spans 17 amino acids.

In its sample, this clone was seen a few times. The gene calls are TRBV5-4 and TRBJ1-1, with D uncertain. V was clipped by 2 bases and J by 4 bases, with 21 bases between them. The CDR3 is made up of 17 amino acids. CDR1 is SGHNT and CDR2 is YYREEE in the germline V gene (reference sequence). The CDR3 protein is CASSLKPLAGGGTEAFF. The CDR3 DNA follows: TGTGCCAGCAGCTTAAAACCCCTGGCCGGAGGTGGCACTGAAGCTTTCTTT.

The chain uses TRBV2 and TRBJ2-3; weak D call: TRBD2 (5 bases). V was trimmed by 6 bases and J by 8 bases, leaving 27 bases between them. Germline V gives CDR1 SNHLY, CDR2 FYNNEI. The CDR3 runs 17 residues. CDR3 coding DNA: TGTGCCAGCAGGGGCCGGGGTTTCGAATCCGAATCGGGTACGCAGTATTTT. It translates to CASRGRGFESESGTQYF.

The chain is built from TRBV5-8 and TRBJ2-7; 7 bases are a match to TRBD2. With 2 bases clipped from V and 4 bases from J, the junction kept 12 bases outside the gene matches. Germline CDR1 SGHTS, CDR2 YDEGEE. This CDR3 region has 16 residues. The CDR3 coding sequence is TGTGCCAGCAGCTTCCCCGGGGGGATTAAGGGTTACGAGCAGTACTTC. It specifies CASSFPGGIKGYEQYF.

This clone was counted a few times. The chain links TRBV4-1 to TRBJ2-5; D is uncertain. Between the trimmed V and J ends, which lost 1 base and 0 bases, there was a span of 6 bases. The CDR3 has 14 amino acids. Germline loops: CDR1 MGHRA, CDR2 YSYEKL. The CDR3 nucleotides read TGCGCCAGCAGCCAAGGTAGCTACCAAGAGACCCAGTACTTC. This codes for CASSQGSYQETQYF.

This clone has only one observation. The V call is TRBV15, the J call TRBJ2-7; 7 nucleotides align to TRBD1. CDR1 LNHNV and CDR2 YYDKDF come from the germline V gene (reference sequence). The CDR3 runs to 15 residues. Germline trimming cut 5 bases from V and 6 bases from J; bases unmatched to any gene: 13. The CDR3 loop reads CATSSRGLRPLEQYF. In DNA form, the CDR3 reads TGTGCCACCAGCTCCAGGGGGTTGCGTCCCCTCGAGCAGTACTTC.

The chain uses TRBV5-1 and TRBJ2-6; D is possibly TRBD2 (5 bases). The V end lost 5 bases, the J end lost 4 bases, and 13 bases lay between the germline ends. Germline CDR1 SGHRS, CDR2 YFSETQ. There are 15 residues in the CDR3. The CDR3 loop reads CASRLEAVGANVLTF. The CDR3 DNA reads TGCGCCAGCAGGCTGGAGGCCGTCGGGGCCAACGTCCTGACTTTC.

The chain is built from TRBV11-2 and TRBJ2-3; 15 positions match TRBD2. The CDR3 has 16 residues. Germline V lookup: CDR1 SGHAT, CDR2 FQNNGV. V was pared by 7 bases and J by 10 bases, with 12 bases of the junction left unmatched. DNA for the CDR3: TGTGCCAGCATCAGGACTAGCGGGAGGGCCAGAGAGGCGCAGTATTTT. Its protein is CASIRTSGRAREAQYF.

This clone has a single count. The rearrangement joins TRBV9 to TRBJ1-1; 7 bases fit TRBD1. Trimming cost V 3 bases and J 1 base; bases outside gene matches: 0. The CDR3 has 13 residues. The germline gives CDR1 SGDLS, CDR2 YYNGEE. CDR3 region: CASSDRGNTEAFF. Here the CDR3 DNA reads TGTGCCAGCAGCGACAGGGGGAACACTGAAGCTTTCTTT.

This clone has a handful of counts. The chain recombines TRBV5-1 with TRBJ2-1, with TRBD2 identical over 14 bases. V was clipped by 4 bases and J by 8 bases; unmatched bases: 5. The CDR3 has 15 amino acids. Germline loops: CDR1 SGHRS, CDR2 YFSETQ. The CDR3 bases are TGCGCCAGCAGCAAAGGGACTAGCGGGAGCGATGAGCAGTTCTTC. This sequence encodes CASSKGTSGSDEQFF.

This rearrangement joins TRBV11-2 to TRBJ1-1; D is possibly TRBD1 (5 bases). Trimming took off 0 bases at V and 4 bases at J, with 27 bases between the two ends. Germline V gives CDR1 SGHAT, CDR2 FQNNGV. There are 20 residues in the CDR3. CDR3 in amino acids: CASSLDIKASVGLNITEAFF. Written as DNA, the CDR3 is TGTGCCAGCAGCTTAGATATAAAGGCGAGTGTGGGGCTGAATATCACTGAAGCTTTCTTT.

This clone has only a few counts. V gene TRBV5-1 combines with J gene TRBJ1-3; no clear D gene. The germline V gene encodes CDR1 SGHRS and CDR2 YFSETQ. The CDR3 length is 14 residues. Trimming removed 4 bases at V and 0 bases at J, with 8 bases between. CDR3 sequence: CASSPSVSGNTIYF. CDR3 in DNA: TGCGCCAGCAGCCCCTCCGTCTCTGGAAACACCATATATTTT.

The genes are TRBV7-9 and TRBJ2-2; a possible D gene is TRBD1 (5 bases). This CDR3 comprises 13 residues. Trimming took off 3 bases at V and 9 bases at J, with 11 bases between the two ends. Germline CDR1 and CDR2: SEHNR and FQNEAQ (reference sequence). Written as DNA, the CDR3 is TGTGCCAGCAGCTTGCAGGGAAGAAGGGAGCTGTTTTTT. Amino acids: CASSLQGRRELFF.

V gene TRBV27 combines with J gene TRBJ2-7; TRBD2 matches at 13 bases. CDR3 size: 14 residues. The V gene end was trimmed by 6 bases and the J gene end by 5 bases; junction bases not matched to a gene: 4. Per germline, CDR1 MNHEY and CDR2 SMNVEV (reference sequence). This chain's CDR3 is CASRQLAGGHEQYF. In DNA, the CDR3 is TGTGCCAGCAGACAACTAGCGGGAGGGCACGAGCAGTACTTC.

The V and J genes are TRBV30 and TRBJ2-7, with 8 nucleotides matching TRBD1. The V gene's germline CDR1 is GTSNPN and CDR2 SVGIG (reference sequence). This CDR3 has 18 amino acids. The trim removed 2 bases at V and 2 bases at J, leaving 17 bases unmatched. As DNA, the CDR3 is TGTGCCTGGAGTCCAAGCTCCCCCTCGGACAGGGAAACCTACGAGCAGTACTTC. Its translation: CAWSPSSPSDRETYEQYF.

The chain joins TRBV18 to TRBJ2-5, with TRBD2 matching over 13 bases. Germline V CDR1 and CDR2: KGHSH, LQKENI. This CDR3 contains 16 residues. V was clipped by 4 bases and J by 2 bases; unmatched bases: 4. The CDR3 coding sequence is TGTGCCAGCTCACGGGGGACTAGCGGGAATCAAGAGACCCAGTACTTC. It translates to CASSRGTSGNQETQYF. Full variable domain (outside the CDR3, taken from reference TRBV18 and TRBJ2-5): NAGVMQNPRHLVRRRGQEARLRCSPMKGHSHVYWYRQLPEEGLKFMVYLQKENIIDESGMPKERFSAEFPKEGPSILRIQQVVRGDSAAYFCASSRGTSGNQETQYFGPGTRLLVL.

The gene calls are TRBV9 and TRBJ2-2, with a possible D match to TRBD2 (5 bases). The V gene's germline CDR1 is SGDLS and CDR2 YYNGEE. The ends were cut back, 0 bases at V and 7 bases at J, with 7 bases in the middle. This CDR3 spans 13 amino acids. DNA for the CDR3: TGTGCCAGCAGCGTAGAAGGGAGCGGGGAGCTGTTTTTT. Encoded protein: CASSVEGSGELFF. The variable domain in full, with the rest retrieved from reference TRBV9 and TRBJ2-2, is DSGVTQTPKHLITATGQRVTLRCSPRSGDLSVYWYQQSLDQGLQFLIQYYNGEERAKGNILERFSAQQFPDLHSELNLSSLELGDSALYFCASSVEGSGELFFGEGSRLTVL.

The DNA of the CDR3 is TGTGCCAGTAGTATAGGAGGAGAGGGCAGTGAGCAGTTCTTC. Its translation is CASSIGGEGSEQFF. The V gene is TRBV19, the J gene TRBJ2-1, with D tentatively TRBD2 (5 bases). Germline CDR1 is LNHDA and CDR2 is SQIVND (reference sequence). This CDR3 region has 14 residues. The ends were cut back, 1 base at V and 9 bases at J, with 13 bases in the middle.

The chain has TRBV25-1 and TRBJ2-3; TRBD2 is a possible D gene (6 bases). The germline gives CDR1 MGHDK, CDR2 SYGVNS. The V and J ends lost 6 bases and 4 bases respectively, with 14 bases between them. The CDR3 has 14 residues. For the CDR3, the DNA is TGTGCCAGCAGGATAGCGGAGGTCGCAGATACGCAGTATTTT. It translates to CASRIAEVADTQYF.

The DNA for the CDR3 is TGTGCCAGCAGTGTTTCAGGGTCCCCTGAAGCTTTCTTT. It encodes CASSVSGSPEAFF. The chain couples TRBV2 to TRBJ1-1, with D maybe TRBD1 (5 bases). Between the trimmed V and J ends, which lost 4 bases and 6 bases, there was a span of 12 bases. Per germline, CDR1 SNHLY and CDR2 FYNNEI. CDR3 length: 13 amino acids.

The chain carries TRBV30 and TRBJ2-5, with a possible D match to TRBD2 (6 bases). V dropped 4 bases and J dropped 5 bases, with 26 bases sitting between them. The CDR3 contains 17 residues. The V gene's germline CDR1 is GTSNPN and CDR2 SVGIG (reference sequence). In DNA, the CDR3 is TGTGCCTGGACCATAACCCGGGACTCCCTGAGTAGGGAGACCCAGTACTTC. Translated: CAWTITRDSLSRETQYF.

This clone was detected only a few times. For the CDR3, the DNA is TGCAGCGTTAGGACTAGCGGCTACAATGAGCAGTTCTTC. This sequence encodes CSVRTSGYNEQFF. This chain joins TRBV29-1 and TRBJ2-1, with TRBD2 matching over 10 bases. The CDR3 runs 13 residues. The V gene's germline CDR1 is SQVTM and CDR2 ANQGSEA. After removal of 5 bases from V and 3 bases from J, the junction contained 1 base not matched to a gene.

The chain is built from TRBV28 and TRBJ2-1; 11 bases align to TRBD2. Germline trimming cut 6 bases from V and 4 bases from J; bases unmatched to any gene: 8. This CDR3 contains 16 residues. Germline CDR1 and CDR2: MDHEN and SYDVKM. In nucleotides, the CDR3 is TGTGCCAGCAGCCCTCAGACTAGCGGGATTTACAATGAGCAGTTCTTC. Amino acid sequence: CASSPQTSGIYNEQFF. The full variable domain, its missing parts supplied by reference TRBV28 and TRBJ2-1, is DVKVTQSSRYLVKRTGEKVFLECVQDMDHENMFWYRQDPGLGLRLIYFSYDVKMKEKGDIPEGYSVSREKKERFSLILESASTNQTSMYLCASSPQTSGIYNEQFFGPGTRLTVL.